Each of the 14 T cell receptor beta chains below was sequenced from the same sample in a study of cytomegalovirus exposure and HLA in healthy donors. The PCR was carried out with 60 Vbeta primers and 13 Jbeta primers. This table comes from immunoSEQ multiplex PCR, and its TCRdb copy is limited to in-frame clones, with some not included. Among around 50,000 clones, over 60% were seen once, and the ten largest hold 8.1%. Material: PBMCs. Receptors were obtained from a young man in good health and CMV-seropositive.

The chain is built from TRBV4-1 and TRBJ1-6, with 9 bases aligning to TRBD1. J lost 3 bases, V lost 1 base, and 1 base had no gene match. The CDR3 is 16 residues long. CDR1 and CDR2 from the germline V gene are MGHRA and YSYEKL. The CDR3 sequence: CASSQATGGYNSPLHF. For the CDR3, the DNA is TGCGCCAGCAGCCAAGCGACAGGGGGCTATAATTCACCCCTCCACTTT.

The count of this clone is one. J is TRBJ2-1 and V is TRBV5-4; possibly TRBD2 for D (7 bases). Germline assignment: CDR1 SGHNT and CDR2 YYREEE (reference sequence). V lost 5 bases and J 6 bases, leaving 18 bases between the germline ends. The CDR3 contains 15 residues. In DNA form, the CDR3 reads TGTGCCAGCAGGAGTCTGGTGGGGGGGCCCAATGAGCAGTTCTTC. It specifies CASRSLVGGPNEQFF.

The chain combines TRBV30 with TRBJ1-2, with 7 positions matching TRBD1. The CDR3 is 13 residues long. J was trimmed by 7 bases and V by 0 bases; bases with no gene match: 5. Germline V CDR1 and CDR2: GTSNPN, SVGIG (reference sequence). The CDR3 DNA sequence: TGTGCCTGGAGTGTAGGGGGCGCTGGTGGCTACACCTTC. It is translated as CAWSVGGAGGYTF.

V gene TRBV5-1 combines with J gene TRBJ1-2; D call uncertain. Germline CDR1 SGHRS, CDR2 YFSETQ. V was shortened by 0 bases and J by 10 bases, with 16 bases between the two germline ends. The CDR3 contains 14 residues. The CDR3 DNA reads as TGCGCCAGCAGCTTGGACACGGGGTATGGGTCCTACACCTTC. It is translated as CASSLDTGYGSYTF.

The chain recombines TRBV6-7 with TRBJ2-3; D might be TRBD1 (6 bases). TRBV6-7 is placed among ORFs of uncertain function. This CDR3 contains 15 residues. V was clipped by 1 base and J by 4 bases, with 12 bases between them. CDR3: CASSYYDRSADTQYF. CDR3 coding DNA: TGTGCCAGCAGTTACTACGACAGGTCGGCAGATACGCAGTATTTT.

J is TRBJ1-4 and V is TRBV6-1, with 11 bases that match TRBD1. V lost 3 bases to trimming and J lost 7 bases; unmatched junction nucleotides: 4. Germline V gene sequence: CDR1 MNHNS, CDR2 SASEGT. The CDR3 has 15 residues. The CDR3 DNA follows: TGTGCCAGCAGTGAGGGTGGGACAGGGGGTGAAAAACTGTTTTTT. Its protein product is CASSEGGTGGEKLFF.

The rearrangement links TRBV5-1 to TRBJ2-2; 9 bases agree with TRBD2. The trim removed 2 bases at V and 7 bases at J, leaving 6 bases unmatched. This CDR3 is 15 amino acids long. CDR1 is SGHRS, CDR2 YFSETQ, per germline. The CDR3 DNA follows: TGCGCCAGCAGCTTTCAGCGGGGGGACAACGGGGAGCTGTTTTTT. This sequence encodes CASSFQRGDNGELFF.

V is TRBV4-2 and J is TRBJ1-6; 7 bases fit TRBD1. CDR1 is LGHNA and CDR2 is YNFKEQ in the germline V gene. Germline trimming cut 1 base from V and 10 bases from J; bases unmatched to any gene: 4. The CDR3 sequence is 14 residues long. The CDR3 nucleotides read TGTGCCAGCAGCCAAGGGGACAGTGTCTCACCCCTCCACTTT. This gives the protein CASSQGDSVSPLHF.

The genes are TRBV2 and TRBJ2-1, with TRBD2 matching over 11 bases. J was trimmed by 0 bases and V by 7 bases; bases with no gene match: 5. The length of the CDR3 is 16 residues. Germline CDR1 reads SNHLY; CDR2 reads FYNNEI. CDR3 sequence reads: CASKETSGASYNEQFF. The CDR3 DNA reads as TGTGCCAGCAAGGAGACTAGCGGGGCCTCCTACAATGAGCAGTTCTTC.

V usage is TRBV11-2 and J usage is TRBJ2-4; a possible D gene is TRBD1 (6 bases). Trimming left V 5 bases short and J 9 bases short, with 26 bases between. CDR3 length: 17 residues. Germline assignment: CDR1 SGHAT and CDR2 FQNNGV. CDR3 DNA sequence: TGTGCCAGCAGCGTAAAGCCCCCGGGACATGAGAGAGGCATTCAGTACTTC. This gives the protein CASSVKPPGHERGIQYF.

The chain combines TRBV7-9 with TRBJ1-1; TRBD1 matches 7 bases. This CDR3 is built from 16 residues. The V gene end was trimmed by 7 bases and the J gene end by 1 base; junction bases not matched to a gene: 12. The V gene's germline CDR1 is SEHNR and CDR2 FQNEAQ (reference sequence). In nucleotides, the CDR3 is TGTGCCAGCACGACCCCTCGGGACAGACCGAACACTGAAGCTTTCTTT. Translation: CASTTPRDRPNTEAFF.

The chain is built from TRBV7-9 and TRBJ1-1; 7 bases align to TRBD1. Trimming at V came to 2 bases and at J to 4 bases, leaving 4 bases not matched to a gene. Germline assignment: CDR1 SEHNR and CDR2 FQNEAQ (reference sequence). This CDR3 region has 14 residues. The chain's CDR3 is CASSLQGGSTEAFF. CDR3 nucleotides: TGTGCCAGCAGCTTACAGGGGGGCAGCACTGAAGCTTTCTTT.

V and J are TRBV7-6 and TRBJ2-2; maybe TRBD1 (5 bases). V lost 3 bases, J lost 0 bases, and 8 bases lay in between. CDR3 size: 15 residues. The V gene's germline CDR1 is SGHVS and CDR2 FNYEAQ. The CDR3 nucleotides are TGTGCCAGCAGCTTGACAGACTCGAACACCGGGGAGCTGTTTTTT. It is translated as CASSLTDSNTGELFF.

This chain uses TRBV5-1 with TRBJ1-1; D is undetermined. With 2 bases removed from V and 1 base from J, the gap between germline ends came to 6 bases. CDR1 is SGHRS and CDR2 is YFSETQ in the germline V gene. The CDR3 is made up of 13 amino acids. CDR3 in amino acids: CASSLTGNTEAFF. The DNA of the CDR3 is TGCGCCAGCAGCTTAACCGGGAACACTGAAGCTTTCTTT.